A single sample is the source of the 32 T cell receptor beta chains below, sequenced in a study of T cell responses to AZD1222 COVID-19 vaccine. Assay used: immunoSEQ multiplex PCR; TCRdb lists only in-frame clones, some missing. The data contain over 45,000 clones, about 85% of them singletons. The sequences come from peripheral blood, collected on day 0 of AZD1222 vaccination. These receptor sequences come from an adult in good health.

CDR3 coding DNA: TGTGCCAGCAGCCCCCGTTTGGTGAAGGCTGGGGCCAACGTCCTGACTTTC. Its translation is CASSPRLVKAGANVLTF. The gene calls are TRBV7-2 and TRBJ2-6, with D hard to call. Germline V gives CDR1 SGHTA, CDR2 FQGNSA. V lost 5 bases and J 2 bases, leaving 16 bases between the germline ends. This CDR3 contains 17 residues.

This clone was detected only once. The chain uses TRBV5-5 and TRBJ1-5; 7 nucleotides line up with TRBD1. Losses at the gene ends were 0 bases for V and 5 bases for J; bases not matched to a gene: 5. The germline CDR1 and CDR2 sequences are SGHKS and YYEKEE (reference sequence). This CDR3 has 15 amino acids. The CDR3 is CASSLEGQSYQPQHF. The DNA of the CDR3 is TGTGCCAGCAGCTTGGAGGGACAGTCCTATCAGCCCCAGCATTTT.

This sequence joins TRBV24-1 and TRBJ2-1; 9 bases match TRBD2. The V and J ends lost 9 bases and 3 bases, in that order; junction bases with no gene match: 2. The CDR3 length is 13 residues. Germline V gene lookup returns CDR1 KGHDR and CDR2 SFDVKD. This CDR3 is CATSTSGYNEQFF. In nucleotides, the CDR3 is TGTGCCACCTCGACTAGCGGCTACAATGAGCAGTTCTTC.

The V gene is TRBV5-6, the J gene TRBJ2-2, with unresolved D. The CDR3 loop spans 13 amino acids. The ends were cut back, 1 base at V and 7 bases at J, with 8 bases in the middle. CDR1 and CDR2 from the germline V gene are SGHDT and YYEEEE. Here the CDR3 reads CASSLPLSGELFF. The CDR3 DNA sequence: TGTGCCAGCAGCTTGCCCCTGAGCGGGGAGCTGTTTTTT.

The rearrangement links TRBV5-4 to TRBJ1-5; unclear D gene. Germline CDR1 SGHNT, CDR2 YYREEE (reference sequence). The length of the CDR3 is 13 residues. The V end was cut by 4 bases, the J end by 2 bases, with 7 bases between. The CDR3 DNA reads TGTGCCAGCAGCCGGGGTGGCAATCAGCCCCAGCATTTT. Encoded protein: CASSRGGNQPQHF.

The rearrangement joins TRBV4-1 to TRBJ2-5; perhaps TRBD1 as D (6 bases). Looked up from germline, CDR1 is MGHRA and CDR2 is YSYEKL. Trimming took 4 bases from V and 5 from J, leaving 11 bases between them. The CDR3 covers 13 residues. CDR3 sequence (DNA): TGCGCCAGCAGCCTGTTAGGGGGTGAGACCCAGTACTTC. It specifies CASSLLGGETQYF.

The V call is TRBV6-6, the J call TRBJ2-3; D is uncertain. V was pared by 5 bases and J by 0 bases, with 18 bases between. In germline, CDR1 is MNHNY, CDR2 SVGAGI (reference sequence). The CDR3 consists of 17 residues. As DNA, the CDR3 is TGTGCCAGCAGTCTTATAGGACCCATCGCAAGCACAGATACGCAGTATTTT. Protein product: CASSLIGPIASTDTQYF.

The chain combines TRBV5-6 with TRBJ1-5; perhaps TRBD1 as D (5 bases). In germline, CDR1 is SGHDT, CDR2 YYEEEE. V was pared by 0 bases and J by 4 bases, with 17 bases between. The CDR3 covers 17 residues. The CDR3 region is CASSLERGTGNNQPQHF. DNA for the CDR3: TGTGCCAGCAGCTTGGAGCGGGGCACAGGAAATAATCAGCCCCAGCATTTT.

The chain is built from TRBV10-2 and TRBJ2-2, with D tentatively TRBD2 (5 bases). Germline CDR1 is WSHSY and CDR2 is SAAADI. The CDR3 has 15 residues. The ends were cut back, 2 bases at V and 3 bases at J, with 10 bases in the middle. This chain's CDR3 is CASSEVAEDTGELFF. The CDR3, as DNA: TGCGCCAGCAGTGAGGTGGCGGAGGACACCGGGGAGCTGTTTTTT.

The rearrangement joins TRBV7-8 to TRBJ1-2; D is uncertain. The CDR3 extends over 12 amino acids. CDR1 SGHVS and CDR2 FQNEAQ come from the germline V gene. Trimming removed 1 base from V and 6 bases from J, with 6 bases in between. Written as DNA, the CDR3 is TGTGCCAGCAGCTTAGGCGGAGATGGCTACACCTTC. Translation: CASSLGGDGYTF.

This sequence joins TRBV5-1 and TRBJ2-2; TRBD1 aligns across 8 bases. The CDR3 sequence is 16 residues long. The V segment lost 4 bases and the J segment 6 bases; nucleotides outside the gene matches: 11. Germline V gene data show CDR1 as SGHRS and CDR2 as YFSETQ. The CDR3 DNA reads TGCGCCAGCAGCCCACCGGACAGGGAGAGGTCCGGGGAGCTGTTTTTT. It codes for CASSPPDRERSGELFF.

The chain is built from TRBV7-6 and TRBJ2-7; 8 positions agree with TRBD2. V was pared by 5 bases and J by 6 bases, with 15 bases of the junction left unmatched. This CDR3 has 16 residues. The V gene's germline CDR1 is SGHVS and CDR2 FNYEAQ. Here the CDR3 reads CASSPRGGRGFGEQYF. In DNA form, the CDR3 reads TGTGCCAGCAGCCCACGGGGGGGCAGGGGTTTTGGCGAGCAGTACTTC.

The chain is built from TRBV10-3 and TRBJ2-3, with 8 bases identical to TRBD2. Looked up from germline, CDR1 is ENHRY and CDR2 is SYGVKD. V lost 2 bases, J lost 3 bases, and 4 bases stayed unmatched. CDR3 size: 15 residues. Here the CDR3 DNA reads TGTGCCATCAGTGAGGAGGGACTAGAGACAGATACGCAGTATTTT. Protein product: CAISEEGLETDTQYF.

V usage is TRBV6-1 and J usage is TRBJ2-5, with D perhaps being TRBD1 or TRBD2 (7 bases each). The germline gives CDR1 MNHNS, CDR2 SASEGT. The CDR3 covers 16 residues. V lost 2 bases to trimming and J lost 4 bases, with 17 bases between them. CDR3 bases: TGTGCCAGCAGTGAATGGGAGGGAGGGGGCTTAGAGACCCAGTACTTC. Its translation is CASSEWEGGGLETQYF.

The CDR3 bases are TGTGCCAGCAGCCGGGACCCCTCGGCCTACGAGCAGTACTTC. Residues: CASSRDPSAYEQYF. J is TRBJ2-7 and V is TRBV5-5; tentatively, D is TRBD1 or TRBD2 (5 bases each). This CDR3 is built from 14 residues. V gave up 4 bases and J gave up 2 bases, with 13 bases separating them. Germline lookup yields CDR1 SGHKS and CDR2 YYEKEE (reference sequence).

The chain recombines TRBV5-1 with TRBJ2-5; unclear D gene. This CDR3 spans 14 amino acids. Germline V gene sequence: CDR1 SGHRS, CDR2 YFSETQ. The V end lost 4 bases, the J end lost 0 bases, and 10 bases lay between the germline ends. This chain's CDR3 is CASSLTLYQETQYF. The CDR3 DNA sequence: TGCGCCAGCAGCCTAACATTGTACCAAGAGACCCAGTACTTC.

This clone was observed once. The chain carries TRBV11-1 and TRBJ1-3; D unclear. V was clipped by 7 bases and J by 0 bases, with 10 bases between them. This CDR3 has 14 amino acids. Germline CDR1 reads SGHAT; CDR2 reads FQDESV (reference sequence). CDR3 sequence: CASTSDFSGNTIYF. CDR3 nucleotides: TGTGCCAGCACCTCGGACTTCTCTGGAAACACCATATATTTT.

The chain couples TRBV10-3 to TRBJ2-5, with 8 bases matching TRBD2. The V segment lost 4 bases and the J segment 1 base; nucleotides outside the gene matches: 5. This CDR3 is 15 amino acids long. Germline-derived CDR1 and CDR2 are ENHRY and SYGVKD. The CDR3 protein is CAISGRGGFQETQYF. Written as DNA, the CDR3 is TGTGCCATCAGTGGGCGCGGGGGGTTCCAAGAGACCCAGTACTTC.

The gene calls are TRBV28 and TRBJ1-6; D might be TRBD1 (6 bases). Germline V CDR1 and CDR2: MDHEN, SYDVKM. V shed 6 bases and J shed 4 bases, with 16 bases lying between them. The CDR3 runs 16 residues. CDR3: CASSDTGFIYNSPLHF. CDR3 nucleotides: TGTGCCAGCAGCGACACAGGGTTTATTTATAATTCACCCCTCCACTTT.

The genes are TRBV5-4 and TRBJ2-7, with 8 bases identical to TRBD2. Germline lookup yields CDR1 SGHNT and CDR2 YYREEE (reference sequence). This CDR3 comprises 15 residues. V shed 0 bases and J 7 bases; nucleotides not matched to a gene: 9. CDR3 loop: CASSLEGSGVGEQYF. The DNA for the CDR3 is TGTGCCAGCAGCTTGGAGGGTAGCGGGGTGGGGGAGCAGTACTTC.

The chain is built from TRBV28 and TRBJ2-6, with TRBD2 identical over 8 bases. Trimming cost V 7 bases and J 2 bases; bases outside gene matches: 13. The CDR3 sequence is 18 residues long. Germline V gene sequence: CDR1 MDHEN, CDR2 SYDVKM. CDR3 protein: CASTRGGFMGPGANVLTF. The DNA for the CDR3 is TGTGCCAGCACCCGGGGGGGCTTCATGGGGCCTGGGGCCAACGTCCTGACTTTC. Complete variable domain (other parts from reference TRBV28 and TRBJ2-6): DVKVTQSSRYLVKRTGEKVFLECVQDMDHENMFWYRQDPGLGLRLIYFSYDVKMKEKGDIPEGYSVSREKKERFSLILESASTNQTSMYLCASTRGGFMGPGANVLTFGAGSRLTVL.

The chain recombines TRBV19 with TRBJ2-6, with TRBD1 as a possible D gene (5 bases). Germline V gene lookup returns CDR1 LNHDA and CDR2 SQIVND (reference sequence). This CDR3 has 15 amino acids. Trimming took off 7 bases at V and 0 bases at J, with 10 bases between the two ends. CDR3 loop: CASTPGASGANVLTF. DNA for the CDR3: TGTGCCAGTACCCCTGGGGCCTCTGGGGCCAACGTCCTGACTTTC.

This clone was detected once. The chain carries TRBV10-2 and TRBJ1-5, with D hard to call. V shed 6 bases and J shed 4 bases, with 16 bases lying between them. CDR3 length equals 15 residues. Looked up from germline, CDR1 is WSHSY and CDR2 is SAAADI. CDR3 nucleotide sequence: TGCGCCAGCAGCGACACTCCGGGCTATAATCAGCCCCAGCATTTT. This translates into CASSDTPGYNQPQHF.

V and J are TRBV5-4 and TRBJ1-3; perhaps TRBD1 as D (5 bases). Germline assignment: CDR1 SGHNT and CDR2 YYREEE (reference sequence). Trimming cost V 4 bases and J 0 bases, with 11 bases left between them. The CDR3 runs to 15 residues. CDR3 DNA: TGTGCCAGCAGCCAACAGGAAAACTCTGGAAACACCATATATTTT. Translation: CASSQQENSGNTIYF.

A few counts support this clone. V is TRBV7-9 and J is TRBJ1-5, with a tentative D call TRBD1 (6 bases). CDR1 SEHNR and CDR2 FQNEAQ come from the germline V gene (reference sequence). Trimming removed 0 bases at V and 7 bases at J, with 13 bases between. This CDR3 spans 15 amino acids. This CDR3 reads CASSLAGDKGQPQHF. CDR3 DNA sequence: TGTGCCAGCAGCTTAGCGGGGGACAAAGGCCAGCCCCAGCATTTT.

This rearrangement joins TRBV2 to TRBJ2-1; no clear D. V lost 3 bases and J lost 3, with 6 bases in between. The CDR3 spans 13 residues. Germline CDR1 reads SNHLY; CDR2 reads FYNNEI. CDR3 sequence reads: CASSDPSYNEQFF. CDR3 coding DNA: TGTGCCAGCAGTGACCCCAGCTACAATGAGCAGTTCTTC. Combining the CDR3 with reference TRBV2 and TRBJ2-1 gives the whole variable domain EPEVTQTPSHQVTQMGQEVILRCVPISNHLYFYWYRQILGQKVEFLVSFYNNEISEKSEIFDDQFSVERPDGSNFTLKIRSTKLEDSAMYFCASSDPSYNEQFFGPGTRLTVL.

The chain employs TRBV19 and TRBJ2-3; TRBD2 might be the D (5 bases). V dropped 1 base and J dropped 15 bases, with 14 bases sitting between them. Per germline, CDR1 LNHDA and CDR2 SQIVND (reference sequence). The CDR3 consists of 12 residues. CDR3: CASSIGTAGYYF. The CDR3 DNA is TGTGCCAGTAGTATAGGGACGGCGGGTTATTATTTT.

The chain uses TRBV10-1 and TRBJ1-2; D is uncertain. The CDR3 is made up of 13 amino acids. The germline V gene encodes CDR1 WNHNN and CDR2 SYGVQD (reference sequence). V was cut by 3 bases and J by 4 bases, with 9 bases left in between. The CDR3 spells CASSEGTFYGYTF. CDR3 in DNA: TGCGCCAGCAGTGAAGGAACATTCTATGGCTACACCTTC.

This sequence joins TRBV5-1 and TRBJ1-6; D unresolved. This CDR3 has 13 amino acids. CDR1 is SGHRS, CDR2 YFSETQ, per germline. V was trimmed by 0 bases and J by 10 bases, leaving 8 bases between them. CDR3 region: CASSLVGRSPLHF. For the CDR3, the DNA is TGCGCCAGCAGCTTGGTAGGGCGGTCACCCCTCCACTTT.

The V and J genes are TRBV18 and TRBJ2-6; the match to TRBD1 covers 10 bases. The junction had 3 bases not matched to a gene; V was cut back by 3 bases and J by 4 bases. This CDR3 is built from 16 residues. Germline V gene lookup returns CDR1 KGHSH and CDR2 LQKENI. The CDR3 region is CASSPRQGAGANVLTF. The CDR3 DNA reads TGTGCCAGCTCACCGAGACAGGGGGCGGGGGCCAACGTCCTGACTTTC.

The V call is TRBV21-1, the J call TRBJ1-3; the tabulated D call, TRBD1, remains unverified against the DNA. TRBV21-1 is a known pseudogene. This CDR3 contains 14 residues. CDR3 sequence (DNA): TGTGCCAGCATCACCCGGGACAGGTTAAACACCATATATTTT. Its protein is CASITRDRLNTIYF.

The chain links TRBV6-5 to TRBJ2-1; TRBD1 matches 8 bases. The CDR3 is made up of 15 amino acids. With V trimmed by 0 bases and J by 5 bases, 3 bases remained unmatched. Germline V gives CDR1 MNHEY, CDR2 SVGAGI. CDR3 DNA: TGTGCCAGCAGTTACTCCGGACAGGGCCACAATGAGCAGTTCTTC. Its protein product is CASSYSGQGHNEQFF.